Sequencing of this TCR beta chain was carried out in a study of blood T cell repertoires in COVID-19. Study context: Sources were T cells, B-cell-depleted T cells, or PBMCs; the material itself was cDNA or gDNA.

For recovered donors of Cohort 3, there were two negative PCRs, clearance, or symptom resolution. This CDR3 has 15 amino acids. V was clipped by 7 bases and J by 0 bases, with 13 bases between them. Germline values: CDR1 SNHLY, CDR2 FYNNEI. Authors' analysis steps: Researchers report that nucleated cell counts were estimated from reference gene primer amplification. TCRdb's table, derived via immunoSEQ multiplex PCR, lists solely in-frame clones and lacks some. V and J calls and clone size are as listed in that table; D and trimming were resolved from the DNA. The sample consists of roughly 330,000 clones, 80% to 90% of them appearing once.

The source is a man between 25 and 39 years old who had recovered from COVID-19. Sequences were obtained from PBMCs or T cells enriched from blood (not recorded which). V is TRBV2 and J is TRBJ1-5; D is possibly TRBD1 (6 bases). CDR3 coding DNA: TGTGCCAGCAAGCAACAGGGTAATAGCAATCAGCCCCAGCATTTT. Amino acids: CASKQQGNSNQPQHF.